A selection of T cell receptor beta chains follows, all from one sample in a study of blood T cell repertoires in COVID-19. Generated by immunoSEQ multiplex PCR, the TCRdb table keeps only in-frame clones and is missing some. Among around 260,000 clones listed, more than 75% were seen once. Specimen: peripheral blood. The receptors here all came from a woman aged 60-75 years with COVID-19, enrolled during active disease. Both conserved end residues are part of each CDR3. D genes are given only for firm matches. Size is omitted from some rows. Given values are once, few, many or a class for expanded clones.

d_gene,v_gene,abundance,j_gene,CDR3nt,CDR3aa
TRBD1,TRBV19,NA,TRBJ2-5,TGTGCCAGTAGTCAGGACAGGGGTAGCGGAGAGACCCAGTACTTC,CASSQDRGSGETQYF
NA,TRBV21-1,NA,TRBJ1-1,TGTGCCAGCAGCAAAGATGCGGGGGAGAACACTGAAGCTTTCTTT,CASSKDAGENTEAFF
NA,TRBV28,NA,TRBJ2-7,TGTGCCAGCAGTTTGAGCGATTCCTACGAGCAGTACTTC,CASSLSDSYEQYF
NA,TRBV11-1,NA,TRBJ2-1,TGTGCCAGCAGCCCCGAGGGAGCGGAATATTACAATGAGCAGTTCTTC,CASSPEGAEYYNEQFF
TRBD2,TRBV3-1/TRBV3-2,NA,TRBJ2-1,TGTGCCAGCAGCCAAGAGCGGACTAGCGCCGAGCAGTTCTTC,CASSQERTSAEQFF
NA,TRBV15,NA,TRBJ1-1,TGTGCCACCAGCAGAAAAGGGACAAGAGCTTTCTTT,CATSRKGTRAFF
NA,TRBV5-5,NA,TRBJ1-1,TGTGCCAGCAGGGTTCCGAGCGGGACTCAAGCTTTCTTT,CASRVPSGTQAFF
TRBD2,TRBV28,once,TRBJ2-7,TGTGCCAGCAGTTTACTCCCTAGCGGGAGCGGCGCGTACTTC,CASSLLPSGSGAYF
TRBD2,TRBV27,NA,TRBJ2-7,TGTGCCAGCAGTTTTTCGGGACTAGCGGGGAATCCCTACGAGCAGTACTTC,CASSFSGLAGNPYEQYF
NA,TRBV11-1,NA,TRBJ2-7,TGTGCCAGCAGCTTAGTAGGGAGCTACGAGCAGTACTTC,CASSLVGSYEQYF
TRBD1,TRBV28,NA,TRBJ1-4,TGTGCCAGCAGTTTACCACAGGGGGCGGGGGAAAAACTGTTTTTT,CASSLPQGAGEKLFF
NA,TRBV19,once,TRBJ2-5,TGTGCCAGTAGTATAGATGCCGGGAGACTCGGAGAGACCCAGTACTTC,CASSIDAGRLGETQYF
NA,TRBV9,NA,TRBJ1-6,TGTGCCAGCAGCGTTACAGGAAGGGGTTCACCCCTCCACTTT,CASSVTGRGSPLHF
TRBD2,TRBV7-8,NA,TRBJ2-7,TGTGCCAGCAGCCCCCGTAGCGGGCTCTACGAGCAGTACTTC,CASSPRSGLYEQYF
NA,TRBV7-9,NA,TRBJ1-1,TGTGCCAGCAGCTTAGATGTAGTGACAGGGAACACTGAAGCTTTCTTT,CASSLDVVTGNTEAFF
NA,TRBV18,once,TRBJ1-3,TGTGCCAGCTCATCCCAACTACTCAGGGTGAGCTCTGGAAACACCATATATTTT,CASSSQLLRVSSGNTIYF
NA,TRBV5-6,NA,TRBJ2-3,TGTGCCAGCAGCTTGTCTCGGGGGAGCACAGATACGCAGTATTTT,CASSLSRGSTDTQYF
NA,TRBV19,NA,TRBJ2-1,TGTGCCAGTAGTACCTCAGGGCTGGATGAGCAGTTCTTC,CASSTSGLDEQFF
TRBD2,TRBV19,NA,TRBJ2-2,TGTGCCAGTAGTACCCCTAGCGGGAGCAGTACCGGGGAGCTGTTTTTT,CASSTPSGSSTGELFF
TRBD1,TRBV13,NA,TRBJ2-3,TGTGCCAGCAGCTCGAGACAGGGGGCGCCCACAGATACGCAGTATTTT,CASSSRQGAPTDTQYF
NA,TRBV19,NA,TRBJ1-2,TGTGCCAGTAGTATAAGGGGGACCTATGGCTACACCTTC,CASSIRGTYGYTF
TRBD1,TRBV12-5,once,TRBJ1-1,TGTGCTAGTGGCCGGGGCAGGACAGGGTACACTGAAGCTTTCTTT,CASGRGRTGYTEAFF
TRBD1,TRBV27,NA,TRBJ1-6,TGTGCCAGCAGATTGACAGGGAACCCCTTAAATTCACCCCTCCACTTT,CASRLTGNPLNSPLHF
TRBD1,TRBV29-1,NA,TRBJ2-2,TGCAGCGTTGCAGGGGGACAGACGAACACCGGGGAGCTGTTTTTT,CSVAGGQTNTGELFF
NA,TRBV6-5,NA,TRBJ1-2,TGTGCCAGCAGGCGGTGGGGCCGGGGGGAGGCTGGCTACACCTTC,CASRRWGRGEAGYTF
NA,TRBV30,NA,TRBJ1-2,TGTGCCTGGAGTGGTGGAGGTAACTATGGCTACACCTTC,CAWSGGGNYGYTF